A single sample gave rise to the 30 T cell receptor beta chains below, sequenced in a study of T cell changes during pregnancy in multiple sclerosis. TCRdb keeps only in-frame clones here, not all; method: immunoSEQ multiplex PCR. The sample records 40,000 to 55,000 clones, around 93% being singletons. The sequences come from CD8+ T cells from peripheral blood mononuclear cells, collected in the first trimester of pregnancy. The receptor source for this set is a female donor with multiple sclerosis, enrolled in a pregnancy study.

CDR3 in DNA: TGTGCCAGCAGAACTCCTGTGCAATGGTCCTACGAGCAGTACTTC. It is translated as CASRTPVQWSYEQYF. The chain is built from TRBV2 and TRBJ2-7, with D unclear. This CDR3 comprises 15 residues. With 6 bases removed from V and 1 base from J, the gap between germline ends came to 16 bases. The germline CDR1 and CDR2 sequences are SNHLY and FYNNEI.

V usage is TRBV6-5 and J usage is TRBJ1-2; TRBD1 matches 7 bases. Germline V gives CDR1 MNHEY, CDR2 SVGAGI. The CDR3 is 15 residues long. J was trimmed by 1 base and V by 6 bases; bases with no gene match: 8. DNA of the CDR3: TGTGCCAGCAGCCCACAGGGGCCGGTTAACTATGGCTACACCTTC. Translating gives CASSPQGPVNYGYTF.

The chain recombines TRBV9 with TRBJ2-7; tentative D call: TRBD2 (6 bases). Germline CDR1 reads SGDLS; CDR2 reads YYNGEE. CDR3 size: 17 residues. The V gene lost 0 bases and the J gene lost 2 bases, with 18 bases spanning the gap. CDR3 sequence (DNA): TGTGCCAGCAGCGTAGCGCCCAGGGAGGTAGGGGCCTACGAGCAGTACTTC. This sequence encodes CASSVAPREVGAYEQYF.

This chain uses TRBV19 with TRBJ1-6; D gene ambiguous. The germline gives CDR1 LNHDA, CDR2 SQIVND (reference sequence). Trimming shortened V by 4 bases and J by 5 bases, and 18 bases separated the two germline ends. This CDR3 has 17 residues. CDR3 bases: TGTGCCAGTAGTAACCCCGGACTCCTCGGCAATAATTCACCCCTCCACTTT. Encoded protein: CASSNPGLLGNNSPLHF.

The chain recombines TRBV30 with TRBJ2-3, with D perhaps TRBD2 (6 bases). CDR1 GTSNPN and CDR2 SVGIG come from the germline V gene (reference sequence). Trimming took off 5 bases at V and 0 bases at J, with 12 bases between the two ends. CDR3 length equals 14 residues. The CDR3 bases are TGTGCCTGGTCAGCCGGGACTAGCACAGATACGCAGTATTTT. This codes for CAWSAGTSTDTQYF. The full variable domain, with the rest looked up from reference TRBV30 and TRBJ2-3, is SQTIHQWPATLVQPVGSPLSLECTVEGTSNPNLYWYRQAAGRGLQLLFYSVGIGQISSEVPQNLSASRPQDRQFILSSKKLLLSDSGFYLCAWSAGTSTDTQYFGPGTRLTVL.

The chain combines TRBV6-5 with TRBJ1-1; 10 positions agree with TRBD1. Germline trimming cut 6 bases from V and 5 bases from J; bases unmatched to any gene: 6. The CDR3 is 14 residues long. CDR1 MNHEY and CDR2 SVGAGI come from the germline V gene. The CDR3 spells CASREDRGQTEAFF. DNA for the CDR3: TGTGCCAGCAGGGAAGACAGGGGGCAGACTGAAGCTTTCTTT.

The chain combines TRBV5-1 with TRBJ2-3; 7 bases map to TRBD1. CDR1 and CDR2 from the germline V gene are SGHRS and YFSETQ. The CDR3 is made up of 16 amino acids. Trimming took 2 bases from V and 0 from J; bases not matched to a gene: 6. This chain's CDR3 is CASSFDRERSTDTQYF. The CDR3 region has the DNA TGCGCCAGCAGCTTCGACAGGGAAAGGAGCACAGATACGCAGTATTTT.

This CDR3 is CASSQEIGGYYNEQFF. For the CDR3, the DNA is TGCGCCAGCAGCCAAGAAATCGGGGGATACTACAATGAGCAGTTCTTC. This sequence joins TRBV4-3 and TRBJ2-1, with D perhaps TRBD2 (6 bases). Trimming shortened V by 0 bases and J by 3 bases, and 12 bases separated the two germline ends. The CDR3 contains 16 residues. CDR1 is LGHNA, CDR2 YSLEER, per germline.

This clone has only a few counts. This chain connects TRBV11-2 to TRBJ2-1; 15 nucleotides align to TRBD2. V shed 6 bases and J 8 bases; nucleotides not matched to a gene: 5. Germline V gene sequence: CDR1 SGHAT, CDR2 FQNNGV. CDR3 length: 15 amino acids. The CDR3 nucleotides are TGTGCCAGCAGGTCGGGACTAGCGGGAGGCGATGAGCAGTTCTTC. This codes for CASRSGLAGGDEQFF.

The rearrangement links TRBV6-5 to TRBJ2-1, with D perhaps matching TRBD1 (6 bases). Germline CDR1 reads MNHEY; CDR2 reads SVGAGI. V lost 5 bases, J lost 5 bases, and 10 bases lay in between. This CDR3 region has 13 residues. The CDR3 is CASSPGQNNEQFF. In DNA, the CDR3 is TGTGCCAGCAGTCCCGGACAGAACAATGAGCAGTTCTTC.

The J gene is TRBJ2-5, the V gene TRBV5-6; 7 bases map to TRBD1. J was trimmed by 2 bases and V by 3 bases; bases with no gene match: 4. Germline CDR1 reads SGHDT; CDR2 reads YYEEEE. CDR3 length: 14 residues. The CDR3 here is CASSYVGQQETQYF. In nucleotides, the CDR3 is TGTGCCAGCAGCTACGTGGGACAGCAAGAGACCCAGTACTTC. The variable domain in full, completed from reference TRBV5-6 and TRBJ2-5, reads DAGVTQSPTHLIKTRGQQVTLRCSPKSGHDTVSWYQQALGQGPQFIFQYYEEEERQRGNFPDRFSGHQFPNYSSELNVNALLLGDSALYLCASSYVGQQETQYFGPGTRLLVL.

This clone appeared once. The gene calls are TRBV5-1 and TRBJ1-3, with 8 bases identical to TRBD1. The junction had 7 bases not matched to a gene; V was cut back by 0 bases and J by 2 bases. The germline CDR1 and CDR2 sequences are SGHRS and YFSETQ. This CDR3 contains 17 residues. CDR3: CASSLGMDREAGNTIYF. In DNA form, the CDR3 reads TGCGCCAGCAGCTTGGGAATGGACAGGGAGGCTGGAAACACCATATATTTT. Complete variable domain (other parts from reference TRBV5-1 and TRBJ1-3): KAGVTQTPRYLIKTRGQQVTLSCSPISGHRSVSWYQQTPGQGLQFLFEYFSETQRNKGNFPGRFSGRQFSNSRSEMNVSTLELGDSALYLCASSLGMDREAGNTIYFGEGSWLTVV.

The chain couples TRBV25-1 to TRBJ1-3; D not resolved. Looked up from germline, CDR1 is MGHDK and CDR2 is SYGVNS. The germline V and J ends were trimmed by 4 bases and 0 bases, with 16 bases remaining between them. The CDR3 runs to 17 residues. The CDR3 nucleotides are TGTGCCAGCAGTGGCTTCCCCCTGAAGAGCTCTGGAAACACCATATATTTT. It encodes CASSGFPLKSSGNTIYF.

V is TRBV5-4 and J is TRBJ1-2; possible D gene TRBD1, 6 bases. V was trimmed by 1 base and J by 5 bases, leaving 6 bases between them. Germline lookup yields CDR1 SGHNT and CDR2 YYREEE (reference sequence). This CDR3 spans 12 amino acids. The CDR3 is CASSLQGYGYTF. The CDR3 nucleotides read TGTGCCAGCAGCTTGCAGGGGTATGGCTACACCTTC.

As DNA, the CDR3 is TGTGCCAGCTCACCACCGGACAGTCCCTACGAGCAGTACTTC. Its protein is CASSPPDSPYEQYF. The chain joins TRBV18 to TRBJ2-7, with a weak D call TRBD1 (6 bases). The CDR3 consists of 14 residues. Germline V gene lookup returns CDR1 KGHSH and CDR2 LQKENI. The germline V and J ends were trimmed by 0 bases and 2 bases, with 8 bases remaining between them. The full variable domain, rest sourced from reference TRBV18 and TRBJ2-7, is NAGVMQNPRHLVRRRGQEARLRCSPMKGHSHVYWYRQLPEEGLKFMVYLQKENIIDESGMPKERFSAEFPKEGPSILRIQQVVRGDSAAYFCASSPPDSPYEQYFGPGTRLTVT.

The V gene is TRBV7-6, the J gene TRBJ2-1; the D gene is possibly TRBD1 (5 bases). The germline V gene has CDR1 SGHVS and CDR2 FNYEAQ. With 5 bases removed from V and 6 bases from J, the gap between germline ends came to 8 bases. The CDR3 sequence is 12 residues long. In DNA, the CDR3 is TGTGCCAGCAGCCCCCAGGGCAATGAGCAGTTCTTC. This encodes CASSPQGNEQFF.

The CDR3 is CASSQGGLAGRGSEQYF. CDR3 nucleotides: TGTGCCAGCAGCCAAGGTGGACTAGCGGGTAGAGGTTCCGAGCAGTACTTC. This rearrangement joins TRBV5-4 to TRBJ2-7; 11 nucleotides match TRBD2. The germline V gene has CDR1 SGHNT and CDR2 YYREEE (reference sequence). CDR3 length equals 17 residues. V shed 4 bases, J shed 6 bases, and the junction held 15 bases outside the gene matches.

The chain links TRBV2 to TRBJ1-5, with TRBD1 matching 10 bases. J gave up 2 bases and V 4 bases, and 5 bases lay outside the gene matches. The CDR3 has 16 residues. Looked up from germline, CDR1 is SNHLY and CDR2 is FYNNEI. CDR3 sequence reads: CASSVRGTGGNQPQHF. The CDR3 DNA sequence: TGTGCCAGCAGTGTGAGGGGGACAGGGGGCAATCAGCCCCAGCATTTT. The complete variable domain, with remaining parts taken from reference TRBV2 and TRBJ1-5, reads EPEVTQTPSHQVTQMGQEVILRCVPISNHLYFYWYRQILGQKVEFLVSFYNNEISEKSEIFDDQFSVERPDGSNFTLKIRSTKLEDSAMYFCASSVRGTGGNQPQHFGDGTRLSIL.

The chain joins TRBV19 to TRBJ1-2, with TRBD1 as a possible D gene (5 bases). This CDR3 has 15 residues. V lost 5 bases, J lost 3 bases, and 16 bases lay in between. Germline CDR1 is LNHDA and CDR2 is SQIVND (reference sequence). As DNA, the CDR3 is TGTGCCAGTAGTCCGACAGTAGAAGAGTACTATGGCTACACCTTC. Its translation is CASSPTVEEYYGYTF.

This clone has only one observation. The gene calls are TRBV6-5 and TRBJ1-1; a weak D match, TRBD1 (5 bases). V lost 4 bases and J lost 5, with 11 bases in between. Germline V gene data show CDR1 as MNHEY and CDR2 as SVGAGI. CDR3 length equals 13 residues. The CDR3 sequence is CASSWGPATEAFF. The CDR3 region has the DNA TGTGCCAGCAGTTGGGGCCCTGCGACTGAAGCTTTCTTT.

This chain connects TRBV5-4 to TRBJ2-7, with 8 bases aligning to TRBD1. V lost 4 bases and J lost 5; bases outside the gene matches: 11. Germline CDR1 reads SGHNT; CDR2 reads YYREEE (reference sequence). CDR3 size: 15 residues. CDR3 DNA: TGTGCCAGCAGCCACTTGGACAGGGACGTCGACGAGCAGTACTTC. Amino acids: CASSHLDRDVDEQYF.

The V call is TRBV7-6, the J call TRBJ2-3; D possibly corresponds to TRBD2 (6 bases). The CDR3 is made up of 15 amino acids. Trimming took 5 bases from V and 3 from J, leaving 15 bases between them. Germline values: CDR1 SGHVS, CDR2 FNYEAQ. The CDR3 DNA sequence: TGTGCCAGCAGCCCATCGGGACTGAGGACAGATACGCAGTATTTT. Residues: CASSPSGLRTDTQYF.

V is TRBV9 and J is TRBJ2-2; D ambiguous. Germline V gives CDR1 SGDLS, CDR2 YYNGEE. V was trimmed by 2 bases and J by 8 bases, leaving 10 bases between them. This CDR3 contains 13 residues. DNA for the CDR3: TGTGCCAGCAGCGTGGTACTCTCTGGGGAGCTGTTTTTT. It specifies CASSVVLSGELFF.

The chain couples TRBV5-4 to TRBJ2-1; D is possibly TRBD1 (6 bases). The CDR3 is 13 amino acids. CDR1 is SGHNT, CDR2 YYREEE, per germline (reference sequence). The germline V and J ends were trimmed by 4 bases and 4 bases, with 9 bases remaining between them. The CDR3 region is CASSGDRYNEQFF. CDR3 nucleotides: TGTGCCAGCAGCGGCGACAGGTACAATGAGCAGTTCTTC.

The V gene is TRBV9, the J gene TRBJ2-3; D unclear. V was pared by 2 bases and J by 2 bases, with 12 bases between. CDR3 length: 15 residues. Germline CDR1 reads SGDLS; CDR2 reads YYNGEE. This CDR3 reads CASSVRSSLTDTQYF. The CDR3 coding sequence is TGTGCCAGCAGCGTTCGTAGTTCCCTCACAGATACGCAGTATTTT.

This clone was detected once. V and J are TRBV7-8 and TRBJ1-1; weak D call: TRBD1 (5 bases). Germline lookup yields CDR1 SGHVS and CDR2 FQNEAQ. The V end was cut by 4 bases, the J end by 1 base, with 10 bases between. CDR3 length equals 14 residues. The CDR3 is CASSSQRGNTEAFF. The CDR3 DNA is TGTGCCAGCAGCTCCCAAAGGGGGAACACTGAAGCTTTCTTT. The full variable domain, with the rest looked up from reference TRBV7-8 and TRBJ1-1, is GAGVSQSPRYKVAKRGQDVALRCDPISGHVSLFWYQQALGQGPEFLTYFQNEAQLDKSGLPSDRFFAERPEGSVSTLKIQRTQQEDSAVYLCASSSQRGNTEAFFGQGTRLTVV.

The chain recombines TRBV18 with TRBJ2-5, with unresolved D. This CDR3 is 13 amino acids long. The germline gives CDR1 KGHSH, CDR2 LQKENI. V lost 1 base, J lost 4 bases, and 7 bases lay in between. The CDR3 sequence is CASSPRTRETQYF. The CDR3 nucleotides are TGTGCCAGCTCACCACGCACAAGAGAGACCCAGTACTTC.

This chain connects TRBV4-1 to TRBJ1-6; D remains unclear. Trimming removed 0 bases at V and 8 bases at J, with 8 bases between. Germline CDR1 reads MGHRA; CDR2 reads YSYEKL. The CDR3 is 14 residues long. The CDR3 loop is CASSQEGGDSPLHF. In nucleotides, the CDR3 is TGCGCCAGCAGCCAAGAGGGCGGGGATTCACCCCTCCACTTT.

V is TRBV2 and J is TRBJ1-2; 9 positions match TRBD1. The CDR3 is made up of 12 amino acids. The germline V gene encodes CDR1 SNHLY and CDR2 FYNNEI. J lost 2 bases, V lost 8 bases, and 0 bases had no gene match. The CDR3 reads CASGQGNYGYTF. The CDR3 nucleotides read TGTGCCAGCGGACAGGGGAACTATGGCTACACCTTC.

The chain has TRBV7-2 and TRBJ2-7; D might be TRBD2 (7 bases). Trimming shortened V by 5 bases and J by 4 bases, and 15 bases separated the two germline ends. The CDR3 consists of 14 residues. Germline CDR1 reads SGHTA; CDR2 reads FQGNSA. The DNA of the CDR3 is TGTGCCAGCAGCCCCCGGGGGGCAAAGTACGAGCAGTACTTC. Amino acid sequence: CASSPRGAKYEQYF.